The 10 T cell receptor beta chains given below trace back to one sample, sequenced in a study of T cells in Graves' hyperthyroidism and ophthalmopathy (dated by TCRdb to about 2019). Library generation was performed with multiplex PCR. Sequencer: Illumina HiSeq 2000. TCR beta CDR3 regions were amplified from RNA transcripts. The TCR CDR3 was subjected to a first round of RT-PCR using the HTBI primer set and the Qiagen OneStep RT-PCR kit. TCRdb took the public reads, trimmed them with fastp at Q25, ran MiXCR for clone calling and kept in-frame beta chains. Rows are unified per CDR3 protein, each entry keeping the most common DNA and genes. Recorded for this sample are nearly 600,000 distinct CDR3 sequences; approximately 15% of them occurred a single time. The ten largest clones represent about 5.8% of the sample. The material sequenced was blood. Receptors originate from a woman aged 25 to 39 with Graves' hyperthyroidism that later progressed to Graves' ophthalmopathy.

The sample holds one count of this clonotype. CDR3 DNA sequence: TGTGCCAGCAGCTTCGGGGGAGGTAGCACAGATACGCAGTATTTT. Its translation is CASSFGGGSTDTQYF. The chain links TRBV7-8 to TRBJ2-3; the D gene is possibly TRBD2 (6 bases). The ends were cut back, 3 bases at V and 0 bases at J, with 10 bases in the middle. The CDR3 loop spans 15 amino acids. Per germline, CDR1 SGHVS and CDR2 FQNEAQ.

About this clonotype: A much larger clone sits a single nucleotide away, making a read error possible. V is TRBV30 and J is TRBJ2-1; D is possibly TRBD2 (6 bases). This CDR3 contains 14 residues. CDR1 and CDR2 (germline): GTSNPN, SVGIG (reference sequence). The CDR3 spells CAWSIAGNYNEQLF. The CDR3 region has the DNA TGTGCCTGGAGCATTGCGGGGAACTACAATGAGCAGCTCTTC. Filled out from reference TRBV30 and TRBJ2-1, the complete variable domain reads SQTIHQWPATLVQPVGSPLSLECTVEGTSNPNLYWYRQAAGRGLQLLFYSVGIGQISSEVPQNLSASRPQDRQFILSSKKLLLSDSGFYLCAWSIAGNYNEQLFGPGTRLTVL.

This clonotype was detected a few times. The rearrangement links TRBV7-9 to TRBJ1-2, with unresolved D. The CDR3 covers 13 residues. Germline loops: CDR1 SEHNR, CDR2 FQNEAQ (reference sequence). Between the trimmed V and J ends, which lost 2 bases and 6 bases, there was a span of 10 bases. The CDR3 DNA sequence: TGTGCCAGCAGCTTATCCCCCATGGATGGCTACACCTTC. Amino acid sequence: CASSLSPMDGYTF.

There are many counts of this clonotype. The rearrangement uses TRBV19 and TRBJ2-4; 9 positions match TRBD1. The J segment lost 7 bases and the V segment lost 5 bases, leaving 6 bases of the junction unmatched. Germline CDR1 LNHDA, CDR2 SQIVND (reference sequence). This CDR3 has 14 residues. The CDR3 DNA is TGTGCCAGTAGTTTTCGGACAGGGGTCAACATTCAGTACTTC. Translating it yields CASSFRTGVNIQYF.

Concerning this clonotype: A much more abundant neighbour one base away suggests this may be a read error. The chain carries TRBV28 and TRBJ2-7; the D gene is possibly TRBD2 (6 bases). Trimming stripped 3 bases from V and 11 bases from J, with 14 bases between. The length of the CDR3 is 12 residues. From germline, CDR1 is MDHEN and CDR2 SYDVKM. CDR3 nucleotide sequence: TGTGCCAGCAGTTTTGGGAGGAGGGAGAAGTACTTC. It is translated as CASSFGRREKYF.

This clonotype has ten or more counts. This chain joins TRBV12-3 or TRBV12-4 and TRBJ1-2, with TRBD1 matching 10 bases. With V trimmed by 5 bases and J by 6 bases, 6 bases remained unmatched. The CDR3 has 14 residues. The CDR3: CASSPEGTGDGYTF. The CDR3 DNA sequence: TGTGCCAGCAGTCCGGAGGGGACAGGGGATGGCTACACCTTC.

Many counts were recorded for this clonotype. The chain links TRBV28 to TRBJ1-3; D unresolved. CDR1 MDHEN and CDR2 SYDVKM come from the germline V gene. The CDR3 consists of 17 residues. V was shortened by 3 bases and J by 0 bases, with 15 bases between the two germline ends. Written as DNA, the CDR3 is TGTGCCAGCAGTTTCCCTCTAGCCTCTTACTCTGGAAACACCATATATTTT. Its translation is CASSFPLASYSGNTIYF.

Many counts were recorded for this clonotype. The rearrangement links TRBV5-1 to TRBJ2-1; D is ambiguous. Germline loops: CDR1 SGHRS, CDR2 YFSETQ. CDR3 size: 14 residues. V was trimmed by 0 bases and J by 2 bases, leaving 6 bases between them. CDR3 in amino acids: CASSLDSTYNEQFF. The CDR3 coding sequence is TGCGCCAGCAGCTTGGATTCCACCTACAATGAGCAGTTCTTC.

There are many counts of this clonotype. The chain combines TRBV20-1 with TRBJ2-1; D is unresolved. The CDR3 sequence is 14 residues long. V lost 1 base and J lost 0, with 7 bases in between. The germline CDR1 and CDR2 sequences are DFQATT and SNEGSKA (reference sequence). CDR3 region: CSARGLVSYNEQFF. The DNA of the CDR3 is TGCAGTGCTAGAGGACTGGTCTCCTACAATGAGCAGTTCTTC.

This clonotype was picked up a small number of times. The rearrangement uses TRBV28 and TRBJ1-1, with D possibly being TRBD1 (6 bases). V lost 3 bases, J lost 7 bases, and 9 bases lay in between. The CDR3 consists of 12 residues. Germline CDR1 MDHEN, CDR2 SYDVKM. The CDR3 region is CASSFQTGEAFF. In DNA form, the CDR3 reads TGTGCCAGCAGTTTTCAGACAGGTGAAGCTTTCTTT.